This T cell receptor (beta chain) was retrieved from a study of identical twins. Findings and limits, study-wide: The study found that models underestimated out-of-frame TCR alpha sharing in monozygotic twins. Invariant T cells like MAIT and iNKT could partly confound the zero-insertion analyses. Researchers reported weaker excess twin sharing in beta out-of-frame sequences.

As to this clonotype: Its antigen is still unknown.

Trimming cost V 5 bases and J 1 base, with 12 bases left between them. This CDR3 is 13 amino acids long. From germline, CDR1 is DFQATT and CDR2 SNEGSKA (reference sequence). Template switching introduced a universal primer site, and the cDNA bore unique molecular identifiers. TCRdb reanalysed the 5' RACE reads using MiXCR and keeps one entry per CDR3 protein. There are roughly 350,000 distinct CDR3 sequences in the sample; roughly an eighth occur only once, and just over 7% lies in the top ten. The sample was also linked to a second study, of yellow fever vaccine responses in identical twins.

The rearrangement links TRBV20-1 to TRBJ2-7, with D uncertain. This receptor was obtained from a woman between 18 and 30 years old in good health. Source material: CD8+ T cells sorted from blood. CDR3 coding DNA: TGCAGTGCTTTGACGGTGGAGTCCTACGAGCAGTACGTC. It encodes CSALTVESYEQYV.